These 18 T cell receptor beta chains originate from one sample sequenced in a study of shared clonotypes between healthy human individuals. Assay used: immunoSEQ multiplex PCR; TCRdb lists only in-frame clones, some missing. The sample lists roughly 520,000 clones; 95% to 96% were seen once. Sequenced: naive CD4+ T cells sorted from blood. As for subset: CD45RA+ positively selected. The receptors come from a woman in her twenties or thirties in good health.

The gene calls are TRBV6-6 and TRBJ2-7; D unclear. Germline V gene data show CDR1 as MNHNY and CDR2 as SVGAGI (reference sequence). Trimming stripped 0 bases from V and 2 bases from J, with 11 bases between. This CDR3 region has 15 residues. This CDR3 reads CASSYSSEMTYEQYF. CDR3 sequence (DNA): TGTGCCAGCAGTTACTCATCGGAGATGACCTACGAGCAGTACTTC.

V is TRBV29-1 and J is TRBJ2-3; 7 positions match TRBD2. CDR3 size: 14 residues. V trimming: 5 bases; J trimming: 1 base; junction bases outside the gene matches: 6. Germline CDR1 reads SQVTM; CDR2 reads ANQGSEA. In DNA, the CDR3 is TGCAGCGTTTCTGGGGGAGGGCGCACAGATACGCAGTATTTT. Protein: CSVSGGGRTDTQYF.

This rearrangement joins TRBV19 to TRBJ1-1; maybe TRBD1 (6 bases). There are 17 residues in the CDR3. V was cut by 1 base and J by 1 base, with 16 bases left in between. Germline CDR1 LNHDA, CDR2 SQIVND (reference sequence). The CDR3: CASSIGSRGRWNTEAFF. For the CDR3, the DNA is TGTGCCAGTAGTATAGGTTCACGGGGGCGCTGGAACACTGAAGCTTTCTTT.

This chain links TRBV18 with TRBJ2-1, with D possibly TRBD2 on 6 matching bases. Germline-derived CDR1 and CDR2 are KGHSH and LQKENI. CDR3 size: 19 residues. Trimming pared 5 bases from V and 7 bases from J, leaving 30 bases between. The CDR3: CASSVSSVGREFRRNEQFF. The CDR3 nucleotides are TGTGCCAGCTCAGTCTCGTCGGTCGGGAGAGAGTTTCGGCGGAATGAGCAGTTCTTC.

The V and J genes are TRBV28 and TRBJ2-3; D not resolved. V was clipped by 5 bases and J by 10 bases, with 19 bases between them. Germline CDR1 MDHEN, CDR2 SYDVKM. The CDR3 has 14 residues. The CDR3 bases are TGTGCCAGCAGTCACCTAGATCCCCCGGTATCGCAGTATTTT. Translation: CASSHLDPPVSQYF.

J is TRBJ2-1 and V is TRBV4-2, with 13 bases matching TRBD2. The length of the CDR3 is 16 residues. Germline CDR1 and CDR2: LGHNA and YNFKEQ. The V segment lost 8 bases and the J segment 9 bases; nucleotides outside the gene matches: 13. Here the CDR3 reads CASGATGTSGKIEQFF. CDR3 DNA: TGTGCCAGCGGTGCGACCGGGACTAGCGGGAAGATTGAGCAGTTCTTC.

The genes are TRBV5-1 and TRBJ1-1; possible D gene TRBD1, 5 bases. Germline V gives CDR1 SGHRS, CDR2 YFSETQ. The CDR3 length is 15 residues. Trimming took off 3 bases at V and 3 bases at J, with 15 bases between the two ends. The CDR3 loop reads CASSSGGAWDTEAFF. In nucleotides, the CDR3 is TGCGCCAGCAGCTCCGGTGGGGCCTGGGACACTGAAGCTTTCTTT.

The sample holds one count of this clone. V is TRBV6-5 and J is TRBJ1-2; no firm D call. The CDR3 has 13 residues. Germline loops: CDR1 MNHEY, CDR2 SVGAGI. The V gene lost 7 bases and the J gene lost 5 bases, with 14 bases spanning the gap. CDR3 sequence reads: CASKKRRTYGYTF. The CDR3 bases are TGTGCCAGCAAAAAACGGAGAACTTATGGCTACACCTTC.

This sequence joins TRBV4-1 and TRBJ2-2; D remains unclear. The V gene's germline CDR1 is MGHRA and CDR2 YSYEKL. Trimming cost V 6 bases and J 6 bases, with 5 bases left between them. The CDR3 has 11 amino acids. The CDR3 here is CASSFPGELFF. CDR3 DNA sequence: TGCGCCAGCAGTTTCCCCGGGGAGCTGTTTTTT.

This chain uses TRBV7-3 with TRBJ2-5; a weak D match, TRBD1 (5 bases). V was trimmed by 5 bases and J by 1 base, leaving 17 bases between them. Germline lookup yields CDR1 SGHTA and CDR2 FQGTGA. CDR3 length: 16 amino acids. The chain's CDR3 is CASSLGVTVSQETQYF. The CDR3 region has the DNA TGTGCCAGCAGCCTCGGAGTGACAGTTTCCCAAGAGACCCAGTACTTC.

V is TRBV19 and J is TRBJ1-5, with D unclear. The germline CDR1 and CDR2 sequences are LNHDA and SQIVND (reference sequence). Trimming cost V 3 bases and J 5 bases, with 8 bases left between them. This CDR3 is 13 amino acids long. Here the CDR3 reads CASSMGVHQPQHF. The CDR3 DNA follows: TGTGCCAGTAGTATGGGCGTGCATCAGCCCCAGCATTTT.

In its sample, this clone was seen a few times. The chain employs TRBV4-2 and TRBJ2-1, with 7 bases identical to TRBD2. V shed 3 bases and J 5 bases; nucleotides not matched to a gene: 7. The CDR3 is 15 residues long. Germline V gives CDR1 LGHNA, CDR2 YNFKEQ. Here the CDR3 reads CASSQAAGVDNEQFF. The CDR3 nucleotides are TGTGCCAGCAGCCAGGCGGCGGGAGTTGACAATGAGCAGTTCTTC.

The rearrangement joins TRBV6-1 to TRBJ1-1; 10 nucleotides agree with TRBD1. This CDR3 has 14 amino acids. V trimming: 8 bases; J trimming: 3 bases; junction bases outside the gene matches: 6. Germline CDR1 MNHNS, CDR2 SASEGT. CDR3 in amino acids: CASDWTGGDTEAFF. The CDR3 DNA is TGTGCCAGCGACTGGACAGGGGGGGACACTGAAGCTTTCTTT.

The rearrangement joins TRBV7-9 to TRBJ2-7; D is unclear. The germline V gene encodes CDR1 SEHNR and CDR2 FQNEAQ (reference sequence). This CDR3 comprises 13 residues. V gave up 5 bases and J gave up 3 bases, with 11 bases separating them. For the CDR3, the DNA is TGTGCCAGCAGCCACGGATCTAACTACGAGCAGTACTTC. Residues: CASSHGSNYEQYF. Using reference TRBV7-9 and TRBJ2-7 for the parts outside the CDR3, the full variable domain is DTGVSQNPRHKITKRGQNVTFRCDPISEHNRLYWYRQTLGQGPEFLTYFQNEAQLEKSRLLSDRFSAERPKGSFSTLEIQRTEQGDSAMYLCASSHGSNYEQYFGPGTRLTVT.

V and J are TRBV15 and TRBJ1-5; D is unclear. Trimming took off 4 bases at V and 0 bases at J, with 7 bases between the two ends. CDR3 size: 14 residues. Per germline, CDR1 LNHNV and CDR2 YYDKDF (reference sequence). The CDR3 bases are TGTGCCACCAGCAAAGAGTTTAGCAATCAGCCCCAGCATTTT. It is translated as CATSKEFSNQPQHF.

This chain connects TRBV18 to TRBJ2-7; D gene uncertain. CDR1 and CDR2 (germline): KGHSH, LQKENI. The V and J ends lost 3 bases and 5 bases respectively, with 17 bases between them. This CDR3 spans 15 amino acids. CDR3 amino acids: CASSPGGWLVDEQYF. CDR3 DNA sequence: TGTGCCAGCTCACCCGGTGGATGGCTAGTGGACGAGCAGTACTTC. Looking up the rest from reference TRBV18 and TRBJ2-7 gives the full variable domain: NAGVMQNPRHLVRRRGQEARLRCSPMKGHSHVYWYRQLPEEGLKFMVYLQKENIIDESGMPKERFSAEFPKEGPSILRIQQVVRGDSAAYFCASSPGGWLVDEQYFGPGTRLTVT.

This clone has only one observation. V is TRBV28 and J is TRBJ2-7; TRBD2 agrees at 13 bases. The CDR3 sequence is 17 residues long. Germline V CDR1 and CDR2: MDHEN, SYDVKM. Germline trimming cut 7 bases from V and 3 bases from J; bases unmatched to any gene: 12. The CDR3 DNA follows: TGTGCCAGCAAGGGACTAGCGGGACTAGGGGGTGGCTACGAGCAGTACTTC. It yields the protein CASKGLAGLGGGYEQYF.

This chain uses TRBV5-4 with TRBJ2-7, with 9 bases matching TRBD2. The CDR3 is 16 residues long. From germline, CDR1 is SGHNT and CDR2 YYREEE (reference sequence). V lost 0 bases to trimming and J lost 4 bases; unmatched junction nucleotides: 8. Here the CDR3 reads CASSLDVTSGLYEQYF. The CDR3 nucleotides are TGTGCCAGCAGCTTGGATGTGACTAGCGGACTGTACGAGCAGTACTTC.